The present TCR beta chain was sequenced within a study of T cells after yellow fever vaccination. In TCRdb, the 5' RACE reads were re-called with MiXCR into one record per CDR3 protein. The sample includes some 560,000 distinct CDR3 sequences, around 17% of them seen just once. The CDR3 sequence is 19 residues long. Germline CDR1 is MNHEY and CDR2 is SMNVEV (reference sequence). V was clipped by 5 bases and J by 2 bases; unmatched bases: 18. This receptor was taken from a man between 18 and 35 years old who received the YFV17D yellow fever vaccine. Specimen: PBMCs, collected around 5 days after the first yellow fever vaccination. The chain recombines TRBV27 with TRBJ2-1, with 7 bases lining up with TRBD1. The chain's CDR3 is CASSQSPGQPTKPYNEQFF. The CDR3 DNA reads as TGTGCCAGCAGTCAATCCCCGGGACAGCCCACCAAGCCCTACAATGAGCAGTTCTTC.